Shown below are 2 T cell receptor beta chains from a single sample sequenced in a study of cytomegalovirus exposure and HLA in healthy donors. This PCR relied on a set of 60 Vbeta primers and 13 Jbeta primers. The data were produced by immunoSEQ multiplex PCR, yet TCRdb's version contains in-frame clones alone and is incomplete. In the table there are more than 85,000 clones, 75% of which are singletons. Sequencing was carried out using PBMCs. The receptor set was obtained from a man in his forties in good health and CMV-seronegative.

CDR3 nucleotides: TGTGCCAGTAGTCCCGGACAGCTCAATCAGCCCCAGCATTTT. As protein: CASSPGQLNQPQHF. The chain is built from TRBV19 and TRBJ1-5, with D possibly being TRBD1 (6 bases). Trimming left V 5 bases short and J 3 bases short, with 11 bases between. Germline V lookup: CDR1 LNHDA, CDR2 SQIVND (reference sequence). This CDR3 spans 14 amino acids. Looking up the rest from reference TRBV19 and TRBJ1-5 gives the full variable domain: DGGITQSPKYLFRKEGQNVTLSCEQNLNHDAMYWYRQDPGQGLRLIYYSQIVNDFQKGDIAEGYSVSREKKESFPLTVTSAQKNPTAFYLCASSPGQLNQPQHFGDGTRLSIL.

The rearrangement uses TRBV2 and TRBJ1-1, with TRBD1 as a possible D gene (6 bases). Germline-derived CDR1 and CDR2 are SNHLY and FYNNEI. CDR3 size: 15 residues. With 6 bases removed from V and 1 base from J, the gap between germline ends came to 15 bases. CDR3 sequence (DNA): TGTGCCAGCAGCCCATTCCTGGACAGGAACACTGAAGCTTTCTTT. Translating gives CASSPFLDRNTEAFF.